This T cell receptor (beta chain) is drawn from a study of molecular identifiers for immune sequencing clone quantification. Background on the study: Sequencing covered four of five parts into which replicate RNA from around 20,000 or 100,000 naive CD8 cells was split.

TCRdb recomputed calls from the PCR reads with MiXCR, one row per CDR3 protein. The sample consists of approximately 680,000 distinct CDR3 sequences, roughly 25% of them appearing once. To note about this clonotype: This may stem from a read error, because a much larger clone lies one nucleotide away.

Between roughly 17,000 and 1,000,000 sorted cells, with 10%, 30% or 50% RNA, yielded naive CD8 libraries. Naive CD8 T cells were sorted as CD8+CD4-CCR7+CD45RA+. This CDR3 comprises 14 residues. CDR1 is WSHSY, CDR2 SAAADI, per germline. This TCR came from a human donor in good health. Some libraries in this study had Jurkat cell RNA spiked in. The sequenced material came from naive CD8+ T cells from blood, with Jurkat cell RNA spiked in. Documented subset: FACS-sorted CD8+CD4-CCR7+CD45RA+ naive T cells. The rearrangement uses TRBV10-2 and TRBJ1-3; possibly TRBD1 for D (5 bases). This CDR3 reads CASRETDSGSTIYF. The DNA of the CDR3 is TGCGCCAGCAGGGAGACAGACTCTGGAAGCACCATATATTTT.